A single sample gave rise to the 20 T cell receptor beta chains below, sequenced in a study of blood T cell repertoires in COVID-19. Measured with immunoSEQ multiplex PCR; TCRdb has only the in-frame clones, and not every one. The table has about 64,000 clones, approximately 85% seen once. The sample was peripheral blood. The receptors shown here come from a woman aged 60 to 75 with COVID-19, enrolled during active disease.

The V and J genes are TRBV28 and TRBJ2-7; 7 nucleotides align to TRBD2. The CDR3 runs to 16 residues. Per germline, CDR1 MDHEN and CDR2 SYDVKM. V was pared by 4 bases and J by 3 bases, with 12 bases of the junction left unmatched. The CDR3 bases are TGTGCCAGCAGTTCCTCCGGGACTAAATCTCTCTACGAGCAGTACTTC. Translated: CASSSSGTKSLYEQYF. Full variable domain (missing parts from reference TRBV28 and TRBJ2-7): DVKVTQSSRYLVKRTGEKVFLECVQDMDHENMFWYRQDPGLGLRLIYFSYDVKMKEKGDIPEGYSVSREKKERFSLILESASTNQTSMYLCASSSSGTKSLYEQYFGPGTRLTVT.

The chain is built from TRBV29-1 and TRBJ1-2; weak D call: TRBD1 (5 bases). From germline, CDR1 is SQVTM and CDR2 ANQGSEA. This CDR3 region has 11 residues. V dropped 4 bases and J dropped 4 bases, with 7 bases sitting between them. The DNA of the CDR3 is TGCAGCGTTGTAGGGGTCTATGGCTACACCTTC. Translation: CSVVGVYGYTF.

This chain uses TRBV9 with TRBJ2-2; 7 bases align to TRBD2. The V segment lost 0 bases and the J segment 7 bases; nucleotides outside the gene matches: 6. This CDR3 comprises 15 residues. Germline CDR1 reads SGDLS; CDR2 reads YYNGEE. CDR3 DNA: TGTGCCAGCAGCGTAGGGGGAGGGCCGGACGGGGAGCTGTTTTTT. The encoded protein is CASSVGGGPDGELFF.

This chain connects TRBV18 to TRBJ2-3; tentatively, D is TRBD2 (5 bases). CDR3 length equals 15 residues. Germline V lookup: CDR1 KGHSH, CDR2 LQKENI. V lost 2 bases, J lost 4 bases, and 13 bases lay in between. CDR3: CASSPNAGIPDTQYF. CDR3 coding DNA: TGTGCCAGCTCACCAAACGCGGGTATCCCAGATACGCAGTATTTT.

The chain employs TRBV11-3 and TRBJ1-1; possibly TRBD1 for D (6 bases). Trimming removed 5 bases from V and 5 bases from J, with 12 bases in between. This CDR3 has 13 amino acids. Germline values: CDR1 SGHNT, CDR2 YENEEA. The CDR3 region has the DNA TGTGCCAGCAGCCCCTTACAGGGAACTGAAGCTTTCTTT. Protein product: CASSPLQGTEAFF.

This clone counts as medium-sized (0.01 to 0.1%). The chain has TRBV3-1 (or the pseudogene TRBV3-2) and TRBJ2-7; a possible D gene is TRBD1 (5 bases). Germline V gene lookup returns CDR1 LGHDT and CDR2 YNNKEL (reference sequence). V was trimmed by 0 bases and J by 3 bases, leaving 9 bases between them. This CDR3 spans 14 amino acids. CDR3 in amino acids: CASSQDGAGYEQYF. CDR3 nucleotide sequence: TGTGCCAGCAGCCAAGATGGGGCAGGCTACGAGCAGTACTTC.

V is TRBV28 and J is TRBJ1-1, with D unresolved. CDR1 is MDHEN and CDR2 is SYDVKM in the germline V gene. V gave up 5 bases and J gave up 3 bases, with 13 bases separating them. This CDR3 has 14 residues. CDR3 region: CASSQVRTDTEAFF. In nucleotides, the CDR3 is TGTGCCAGCAGTCAAGTCCGTACGGACACTGAAGCTTTCTTT.

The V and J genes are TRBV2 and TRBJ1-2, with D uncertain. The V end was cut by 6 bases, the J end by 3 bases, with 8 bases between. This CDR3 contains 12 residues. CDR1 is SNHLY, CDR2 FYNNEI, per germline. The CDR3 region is CASRAVDYGYTF. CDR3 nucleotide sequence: TGTGCCAGCAGGGCAGTCGACTATGGCTACACCTTC. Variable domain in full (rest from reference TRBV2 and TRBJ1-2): EPEVTQTPSHQVTQMGQEVILRCVPISNHLYFYWYRQILGQKVEFLVSFYNNEISEKSEIFDDQFSVERPDGSNFTLKIRSTKLEDSAMYFCASRAVDYGYTFGSGTRLTVV.

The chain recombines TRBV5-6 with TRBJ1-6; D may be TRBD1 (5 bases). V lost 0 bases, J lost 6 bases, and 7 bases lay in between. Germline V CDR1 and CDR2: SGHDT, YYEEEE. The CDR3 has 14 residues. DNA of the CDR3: TGTGCCAGCAGCTTGGGACAGCTTAATTCACCCCTCCACTTT. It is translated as CASSLGQLNSPLHF.

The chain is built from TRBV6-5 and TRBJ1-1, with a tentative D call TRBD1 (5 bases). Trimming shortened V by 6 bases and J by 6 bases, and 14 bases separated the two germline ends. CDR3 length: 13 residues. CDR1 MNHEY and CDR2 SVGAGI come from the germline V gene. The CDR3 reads CASRAGKWSEAFF. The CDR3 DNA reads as TGTGCCAGCAGAGCAGGGAAGTGGTCTGAAGCTTTCTTT.

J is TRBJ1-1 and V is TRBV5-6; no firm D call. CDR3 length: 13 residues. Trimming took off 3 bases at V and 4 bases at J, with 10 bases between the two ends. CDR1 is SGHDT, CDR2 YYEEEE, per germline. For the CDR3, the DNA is TGTGCCAGCAGCTCGACGACGGGCACTGAAGCTTTCTTT. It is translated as CASSSTTGTEAFF.

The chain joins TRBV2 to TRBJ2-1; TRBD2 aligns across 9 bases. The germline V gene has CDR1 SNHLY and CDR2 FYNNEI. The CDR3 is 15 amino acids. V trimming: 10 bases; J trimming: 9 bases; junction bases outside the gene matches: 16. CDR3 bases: TGTGCCACCGGTACCTTAGCGGGAGCAGAGGGTGAGCAGTTCTTC. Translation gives CATGTLAGAEGEQFF.

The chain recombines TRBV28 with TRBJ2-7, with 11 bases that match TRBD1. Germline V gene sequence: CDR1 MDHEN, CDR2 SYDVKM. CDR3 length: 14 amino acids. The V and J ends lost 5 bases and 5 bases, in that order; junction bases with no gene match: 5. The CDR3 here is CASSMGQGVHEQYF. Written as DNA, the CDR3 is TGTGCCAGCAGTATGGGACAGGGGGTCCACGAGCAGTACTTC.

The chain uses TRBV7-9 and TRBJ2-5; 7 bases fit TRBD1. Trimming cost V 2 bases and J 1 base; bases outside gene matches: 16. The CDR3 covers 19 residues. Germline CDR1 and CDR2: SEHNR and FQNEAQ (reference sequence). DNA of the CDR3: TGTGCCAGCAGCTTATATGGGGGTGTTTCGGGACAGACCCAAGAGACCCAGTACTTC. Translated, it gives CASSLYGGVSGQTQETQYF.

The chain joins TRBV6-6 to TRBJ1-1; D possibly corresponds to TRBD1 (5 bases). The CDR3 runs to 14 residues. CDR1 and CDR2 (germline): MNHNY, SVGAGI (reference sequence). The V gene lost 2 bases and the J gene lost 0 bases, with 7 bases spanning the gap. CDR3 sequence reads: CASSYTGMNTEAFF. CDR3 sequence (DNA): TGTGCCAGCAGTTACACAGGTATGAACACTGAAGCTTTCTTT.

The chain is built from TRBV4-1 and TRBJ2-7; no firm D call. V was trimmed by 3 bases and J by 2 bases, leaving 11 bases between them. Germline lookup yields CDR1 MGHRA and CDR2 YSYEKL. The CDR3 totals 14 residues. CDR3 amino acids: CASSQGSDTYEQYF. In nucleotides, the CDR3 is TGCGCCAGCAGCCAGGGTTCAGACACCTACGAGCAGTACTTC.

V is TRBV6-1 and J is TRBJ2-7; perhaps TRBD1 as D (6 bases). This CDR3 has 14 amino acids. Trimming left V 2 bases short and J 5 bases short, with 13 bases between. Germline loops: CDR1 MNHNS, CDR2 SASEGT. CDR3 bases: TGTGCCAGCAGTGAAAACAGGGTAAGGCACGAGCAGTACTTC. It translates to CASSENRVRHEQYF.

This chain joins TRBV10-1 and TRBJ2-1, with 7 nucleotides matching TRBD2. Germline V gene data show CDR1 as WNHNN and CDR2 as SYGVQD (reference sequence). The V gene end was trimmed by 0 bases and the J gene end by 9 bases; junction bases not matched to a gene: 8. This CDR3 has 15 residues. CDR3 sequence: CASSESTAGVGEQFF. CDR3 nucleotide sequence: TGCGCCAGCAGTGAGTCGACTGCGGGAGTGGGTGAGCAGTTCTTC.

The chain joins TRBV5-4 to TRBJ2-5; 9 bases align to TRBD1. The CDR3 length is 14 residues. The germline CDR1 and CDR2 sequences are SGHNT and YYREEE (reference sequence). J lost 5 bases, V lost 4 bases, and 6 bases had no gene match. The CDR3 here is CASSLQGARETQYF. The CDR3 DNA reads TGTGCCAGCAGCCTACAGGGGGCTCGGGAGACCCAGTACTTC.

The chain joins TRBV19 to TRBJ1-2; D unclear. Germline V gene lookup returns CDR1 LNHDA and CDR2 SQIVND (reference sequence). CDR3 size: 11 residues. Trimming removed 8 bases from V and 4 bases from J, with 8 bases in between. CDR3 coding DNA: TGTGCCAGTGGAGGACGCTATGGCTACACCTTC. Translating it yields CASGGRYGYTF. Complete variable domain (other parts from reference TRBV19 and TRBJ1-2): DGGITQSPKYLFRKEGQNVTLSCEQNLNHDAMYWYRQDPGQGLRLIYYSQIVNDFQKGDIAEGYSVSREKKESFPLTVTSAQKNPTAFYLCASGGRYGYTFGSGTRLTVV.